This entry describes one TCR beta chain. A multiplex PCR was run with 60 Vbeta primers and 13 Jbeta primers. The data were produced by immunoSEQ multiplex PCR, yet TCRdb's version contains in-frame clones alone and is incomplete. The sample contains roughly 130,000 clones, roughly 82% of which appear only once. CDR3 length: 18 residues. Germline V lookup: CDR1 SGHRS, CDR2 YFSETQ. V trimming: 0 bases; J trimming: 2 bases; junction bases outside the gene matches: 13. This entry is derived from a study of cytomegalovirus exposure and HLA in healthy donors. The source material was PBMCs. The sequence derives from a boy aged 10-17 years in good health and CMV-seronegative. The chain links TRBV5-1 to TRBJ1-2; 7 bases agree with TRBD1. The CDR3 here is CASSLARGVSSGNYGYTF. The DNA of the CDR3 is TGCGCCAGCAGCTTGGCCAGGGGGGTCTCCTCAGGGAACTATGGCTACACCTTC.